This T cell receptor (beta chain) was obtained from a study of graft-versus-host responses after intestinal transplantation. Findings and caveats of the study: Where graft-donor T cell macrochimerism was present, patients had high graft-versus-host to host-versus-graft clonal ratios in allografts. GvH clones occurred in recipient marrow; some first appeared in ileum or blood.

Here immunoSEQ multiplex PCR was the method, and the copy in TCRdb shows in-frame clones only, minus some. This sample carries approximately 58,000 clones, 70% to 90% of them seen once, and the ten largest clones take roughly 1.7%. The CDR3 length is 16 residues. V was pared by 3 bases and J by 8 bases, with 6 bases of the junction left unmatched. CDR1 SNHLY and CDR2 FYNNEI come from the germline V gene. With respect to this clone: Its target is unknown.

This clonotype was sampled from a human patient who received an intestinal transplant, so some T cells may come from the graft donor. The source was PBMCs, collected 26 days after transplant. This sequence joins TRBV2 and TRBJ2-1; TRBD2 agrees at 14 bases. As DNA, the CDR3 is TGTGCCAGCAGTGATGAGGGACTAGCGGGAGCGTATGAGCAGTTCTTC. It specifies CASSDEGLAGAYEQFF.